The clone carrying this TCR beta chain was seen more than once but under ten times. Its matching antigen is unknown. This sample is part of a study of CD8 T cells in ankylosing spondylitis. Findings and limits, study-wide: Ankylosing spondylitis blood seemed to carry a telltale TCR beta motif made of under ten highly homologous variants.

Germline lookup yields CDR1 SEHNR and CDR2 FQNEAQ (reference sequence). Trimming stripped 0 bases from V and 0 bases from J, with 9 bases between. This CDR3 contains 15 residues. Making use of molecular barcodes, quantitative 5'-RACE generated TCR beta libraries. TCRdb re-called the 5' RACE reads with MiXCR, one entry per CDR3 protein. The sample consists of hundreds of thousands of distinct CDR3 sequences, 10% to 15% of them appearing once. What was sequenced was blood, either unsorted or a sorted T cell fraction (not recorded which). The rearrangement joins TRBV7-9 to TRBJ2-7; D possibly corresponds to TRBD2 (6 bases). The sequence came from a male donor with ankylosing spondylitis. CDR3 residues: CASSLAWTTSYEQYF. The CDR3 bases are TGTGCCAGCAGCTTAGCGTGGACTACCTCCTACGAGCAGTACTTC.